This T cell receptor (beta chain) appears in the sequencing data of a study of blood T cells in healthy people across ages. A second PCR of roughly 7 to 11 cycles used a sample-barcoded 5' primer and a J-beta primer mix. TCRdb reprocessed the 5' RACE reads with MiXCR, giving one entry per CDR3 protein. Of some 850,000 distinct CDR3 sequences in the sample, 25% to 30% were seen once. The CDR3 consists of 19 residues. Germline V gives CDR1 SQVTM, CDR2 ANQGSEA. V was cut by 3 bases and J by 6 bases, with 30 bases left in between. This clonotype was counted between two and nine times. As yet, its antigen is unknown. Overall study findings and caveats: The lack of PBMC sorting stopped any conclusive naive versus antigen-experienced comparison. Any changes in expanded clonotypes were possibly confounded, as donor CMV status remained unknown.

This sample also belongs to another study, concerning T cells of mothers and their children. This second report adds: Every mother produced more than 8.5 million TCR beta CDR3 reads, whereas every child provided about 3 million.

The sample consisted of blood. The rearrangement uses TRBV29-1 and TRBJ2-1; weak D call: TRBD1 (6 bases). The receptor's source is a boy younger than 18 in good health. CDR3 amino acids: CSVDLFRGSLYQSGNEQFF. The DNA of the CDR3 is TGCAGCGTTGATCTATTCAGGGGTTCCCTCTATCAATCTGGCAATGAGCAGTTCTTC.